These T cell receptor beta chains were read from a single sample in a study of cytomegalovirus exposure and HLA in healthy donors. Using immunoSEQ multiplex PCR, the repertoire was profiled, and TCRdb retains in-frame clones only, with some absent. The sample consists of approximately 50,000 clones, approximately 85% of them appearing once. Sequencing was done on a sample of PBMCs. The receptors here all came from a woman younger than 45 in good health and CMV-seronegative. Both conserved end residues are part of each CDR3. D genes are given only for firm matches. For some rows the clone size is stated as once, few or many, or as a class when expanded; others skip it.

D gene	J gene	CDR3 length	V gene	clone size	CDR3 DNA	CDR3 protein
.	TRBJ2-5	13	TRBV5-1	.	TGCGCCAGCACAGCGTCGAACCAAGAGACCCAGTACTTC	CASTASNQETQYF
.	TRBJ1-2	14	TRBV5-1	.	TGCGCCAGCAGCTTGTCGGGGGGATACTATGGCTACACCTTC	CASSLSGGYYGYTF
.	TRBJ1-2	15	TRBV11-2	few	TGTGCCAGCAGCCCGGGACTCGGGCCCAACTATGGCTACACCTTC	CASSPGLGPNYGYTF
TRBD2	TRBJ2-5	16	TRBV7-9	.	TGTGCCAGCAGCCCCGGACTAGCGGGAGGGGGAGAGACCCAGTACTTC	CASSPGLAGGGETQYF
TRBD1	TRBJ2-5	13	TRBV6-5	.	TGTGCCAGCAGGAGACAGGGTAAAGAGACCCAGTACTTC	CASRRQGKETQYF
.	TRBJ2-1	18	TRBV29-1	.	TGCAGCGTTCGGGGGCTCTGGGGGAGGGATGGGGTAAACAATGAGCAGTTCTTC	CSVRGLWGRDGVNNEQFF
TRBD1	TRBJ2-7	13	TRBV25-1	.	TGTGCCAGCAGTGCTACAGGGGCGTACGAGCAGTACTTC	CASSATGAYEQYF
TRBD1	TRBJ1-2	14	TRBV28	.	TGTGCCAGCAGTTTTCCTACAGGGGGTCGCGGCTACACCTTC	CASSFPTGGRGYTF
TRBD1	TRBJ1-5	18	TRBV19	.	TGTGCCAGTAGTATCATCCCTGGTGGAAGGGGGCAAGGTCAGCCCCAGCATTTT	CASSIIPGGRGQGQPQHF
.	TRBJ1-5	14	TRBV6-5	.	TGTGCCAGCAGTTACCGCAGGGTGGGTCAGCCCCAGCATTTT	CASSYRRVGQPQHF
TRBD1	TRBJ1-3	16	TRBV28	.	TGTGCCAGCAGTGGGACAGGGTTATACTCTGGAAACACCATATATTTT	CASSGTGLYSGNTIYF
TRBD1	TRBJ2-7	15	TRBV28	many	TGTGCCAGCAGTTCCGCGACAGGGCTGATCTACGAGCAGTACTTC	CASSSATGLIYEQYF
TRBD2	TRBJ2-1	18	TRBV7-8	.	TGTGCCAGCAGCTTAATTGGCGGTAGCGGGACCACCTACAATGAGCAGTTCTTC	CASSLIGGSGTTYNEQFF
.	TRBJ2-7	15	TRBV23-1	.	TGCGCCAGCAGTCAATCTCCAGTTGTAACCTACGAGCAGTACTTC	CASSQSPVVTYEQYF
TRBD1	TRBJ1-4	16	TRBV30	.	TGTGCCTGGACTCCCCGACAGGGGTTGGTTAATGAAAAACTGTTTTTT	CAWTPRQGLVNEKLFF
.	TRBJ1-5	16	TRBV2	.	TGTGCCAGCAGAAATACAGGGAACTTATACAATCAGCCCCAGCATTTT	CASRNTGNLYNQPQHF
TRBD1	TRBJ2-1	16	TRBV27	.	TGTGCCAGCAGACCCACCGGGACAGGGATGTACAATGAGCAGTTCTTC	CASRPTGTGMYNEQFF
.	TRBJ1-4	16	TRBV2	.	TGTGCCAGCAGTGAAACAGGAGCAGCAACTAATGAAAAACTGTTTTTT	CASSETGAATNEKLFF
TRBD2	TRBJ2-7	19	TRBV30	.	TGTGCCTGGAGTGTACTGATATTGTCTAGCGGGAAGGGCCCCTACGAGCAGTACTTC	CAWSVLILSSGKGPYEQYF
.	TRBJ1-5	14	TRBV28	.	TGTGCCAGCAGTTTCGGAGGGTCGGGTCAGCCCCAGCATTTT	CASSFGGSGQPQHF
.	TRBJ1-1	14	TRBV2	.	TGTGCCAGCAGTGTTCTGGACATGAACACTGAAGCTTTCTTT	CASSVLDMNTEAFF
TRBD2	TRBJ2-2	15	TRBV28	.	TGTGCCAGCAGTGTAGCGGGAGCTAGCGCCGGGGAGCTGTTTTTT	CASSVAGASAGELFF
.	TRBJ2-3	15	TRBV9	.	TGTGCCAGCAGCGTAGATCCGGGGAGCACAGATACGCAGTATTTT	CASSVDPGSTDTQYF
.	TRBJ1-4	15	TRBV28	.	TGTGCCAGCAACCCCGAGGGCAGAACTAATGAAAAACTGTTTTTT	CASNPEGRTNEKLFF
TRBD2	TRBJ2-1	13	TRBV2	few	TGTGCCAGCGGGCTAGCGGGAAGGAATGAGCAGTTCTTC	CASGLAGRNEQFF
.	TRBJ1-1	15	TRBV5-4	.	TGTGCCAGCAGCTTGGTAGGTGGGGGAGGCACTGAAGCTTTCTTT	CASSLVGGGGTEAFF
.	TRBJ1-2	13	TRBV7-8	.	TGTGCCAGCAGCTTATCCAGGCTGTATGGCTACACCTTC	CASSLSRLYGYTF
.	TRBJ2-7	11	TRBV28	.	TGTGCCAGGGACAGCCACTACGAGCAGTACTTC	CARDSHYEQYF
.	TRBJ2-1	12	TRBV30	once	TGTGCCTGGAGTCCTATAACCGATGAGCAGTTCTTC	CAWSPITDEQFF
TRBD2	TRBJ2-1	18	TRBV9	few	TGTGCCAGCAGCCTCGGGACAGGGACTAGCGGGAGCCTCAATGAGCAGTTCTTC	CASSLGTGTSGSLNEQFF
TRBD1	TRBJ1-2	14	TRBV2	.	TGTGCCAGCAGGGAGGACAGGGGGTGGCATGGCTACACCTTC	CASREDRGWHGYTF
.	TRBJ1-2	12	TRBV11-1	.	TGTGCCAGCAGCTCGGGGGGCTATGGCTACACCTTC	CASSSGGYGYTF
.	TRBJ2-3	17	TRBV21-1	.	TGTGCCAGCAGCACACCCCGGGACAGGGTGTCCACAGATACGCAGTATTTT	CASSTPRDRVSTDTQYF
TRBD1	TRBJ2-5	13	TRBV2	.	TGTGCCAGCAGCCTCGACAGGGCAGAGACCCAGTACTTC	CASSLDRAETQYF
.	TRBJ1-3	13	TRBV6-6	.	TGTGCCAGCATCGTGAGCTCTGGAAACACCATATATTTT	CASIVSSGNTIYF
.	TRBJ1-1	16	TRBV5-5	few	TGTGCCAGCAGCACCGGTCACAGGGATGTGAACACTGAAGCTTTCTTT	CASSTGHRDVNTEAFF
.	TRBJ2-7	13	TRBV27	.	TGTGCCAGCAGTTTCGCTAGGTCCCTCGAGCAGTACTTC	CASSFARSLEQYF
.	TRBJ1-2	14	TRBV5-4	once	TGTGCCAGCAGCCCGACGGCAGGCTCCTATGGCTACACCTTC	CASSPTAGSYGYTF
TRBD2	TRBJ2-1	16	TRBV7-8	.	TGTGCCAGCAGCTTAACCCTAGCGGGAGGAAACAATGAGCAGTTCTTC	CASSLTLAGGNNEQFF
TRBD1	TRBJ1-1	15	TRBV5-1	once	TGCGCCAGCAGCGCGGGACAGGGAATGAACACTGAAGCTTTCTTT	CASSAGQGMNTEAFF
.	TRBJ1-1	13	TRBV28	.	TGTGCCAGCAGTCCGGGGGGGCACCCAGAAGCTTTCTTT	CASSPGGHPEAFF
.	TRBJ2-2	19	TRBV28	.	TGTGCCAGCAGTCCTCCCGGGGAGGACACATACGAGAACACCGGGGAGCTGTTTTTT	CASSPPGEDTYENTGELFF
TRBD2	TRBJ2-3	13	TRBV9	.	TGTGCCAGCAGCGGCGGACTAGCGGATACGCAGTATTTT	CASSGGLADTQYF
.	TRBJ2-7	12	TRBV7-6	.	TGTGCCAGCAGCCGGAGCTCCTACGAGCAGTACTTC	CASSRSSYEQYF
.	TRBJ2-3	15	TRBV7-2	few	TGTGCCAGCAGCTTAGTAGTGGGCGGCACAGATACGCAGTATTTT	CASSLVVGGTDTQYF
.	TRBJ2-1	13	TRBV19	once	TGTGCCAGTAGTATCCGTGGGGCTGGTGAGCAGTTCTTC	CASSIRGAGEQFF
.	TRBJ2-7	15	TRBV19	.	TGTGCCAGTAGCCAAGTTTTTGGTGAGGCCTACGAGCAGTACTTC	CASSQVFGEAYEQYF
.	TRBJ1-4	14	TRBV6-5	.	TGTGCCAGCAGTTACAGAGGTTTTGGTGAAAAACTGTTTTTT	CASSYRGFGEKLFF
.	TRBJ2-3	14	TRBV9	once	TGTGCCAGCAGCGTAGTCGGGTTGACAGATACGCAGTATTTT	CASSVVGLTDTQYF
TRBD2	TRBJ2-1	17	TRBV5-4	.	TGTGCCAGCAGCTTGGTATCTCTAGCGGGAGGCCACAATGAGCAGTTCTTC	CASSLVSLAGGHNEQFF
.	TRBJ1-5	14	TRBV16	few	TGTGCCAGCAGCCCGACAGACTCCAATCAGCCCCAGCATTTT	CASSPTDSNQPQHF
.	TRBJ2-7	14	TRBV27	.	TGTGCCAGCAGTTTTTCGGGTAACTCCTACGAGCAGTACTTC	CASSFSGNSYEQYF
TRBD1	TRBJ2-5	16	TRBV4-1	.	TGCGCCAGCAGCCTAGACAGGGTTCAATGGGGAGAGACCCAGTACTTC	CASSLDRVQWGETQYF
TRBD2	TRBJ2-4	12	TRBV5-5	.	TGTGCCAGCAGCGGCGGGGGGAACATTCAGTACTTC	CASSGGGNIQYF
.	TRBJ2-5	12	TRBV6-5	.	TGTGCCAGCAGTCGGGACAAAGAGACCCAGTACTTC	CASSRDKETQYF
TRBD2	TRBJ2-7	15	TRBV13	.	TGTGCCAGCAGCTTAGGGGGGGACTACACCTACGAGCAGTACTTC	CASSLGGDYTYEQYF
.	TRBJ1-2	16	TRBV28	.	TGTGCCAGCAGTTCCCCGTTGGGGGCAGGCGTGTATGGCTACACCTTC	CASSSPLGAGVYGYTF
.	TRBJ2-1	12	TRBV10-1	.	TGCGCCAGCAGTGGGGCGGGGAATGAGCAGTTCTTC	CASSGAGNEQFF
.	TRBJ2-3	12	TRBV27	.	TGTGCCAGCAGTCCTAGCACAGATACGCAGTATTTT	CASSPSTDTQYF
.	TRBJ2-2	17	TRBV12-1	.	TGTGCCAGCAGCGACCGGGGACTAGCGGACTACACCGGGGAGCTGTTTTTT	CASSDRGLADYTGELFF